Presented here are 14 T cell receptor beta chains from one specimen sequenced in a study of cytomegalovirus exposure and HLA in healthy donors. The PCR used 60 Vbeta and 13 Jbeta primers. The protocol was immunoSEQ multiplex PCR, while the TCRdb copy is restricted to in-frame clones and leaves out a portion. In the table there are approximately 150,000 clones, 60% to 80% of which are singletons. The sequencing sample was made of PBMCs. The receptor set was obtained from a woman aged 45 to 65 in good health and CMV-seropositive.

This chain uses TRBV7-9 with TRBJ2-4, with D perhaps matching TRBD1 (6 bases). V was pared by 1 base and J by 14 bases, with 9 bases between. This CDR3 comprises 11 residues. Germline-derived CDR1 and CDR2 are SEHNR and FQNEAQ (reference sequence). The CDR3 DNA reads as TGTGCCAGCAGCTTAGGGGGGCGGGAGTACTTC. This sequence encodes CASSLGGREYF.

The CDR3 spells CATTGVGNYGYTF. The CDR3 DNA reads TGTGCCACTACGGGGGTGGGTAACTATGGCTACACCTTC. The chain couples TRBV10-3 to TRBJ1-2, with a possible D match to TRBD1 (5 bases). Trimming took off 10 bases at V and 1 base at J, with 13 bases between the two ends. The germline gives CDR1 ENHRY, CDR2 SYGVKD. This CDR3 is 13 amino acids long.

CDR3 DNA sequence: TGTGCCAGCAGTTACTCGATGTTCGGTGGAAACACCATATATTTT. Protein: CASSYSMFGGNTIYF. The chain links TRBV6-5 to TRBJ1-3; D unclear. Per germline, CDR1 MNHEY and CDR2 SVGAGI. The CDR3 is made up of 15 amino acids. V was clipped by 0 bases and J by 3 bases, with 9 bases between them.

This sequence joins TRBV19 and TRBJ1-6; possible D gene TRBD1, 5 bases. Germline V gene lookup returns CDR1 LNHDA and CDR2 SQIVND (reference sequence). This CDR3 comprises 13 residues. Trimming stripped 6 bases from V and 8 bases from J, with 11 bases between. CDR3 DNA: TGTGCCAGTAGCACGTCAGGGTATTCACCCCTCCACTTT. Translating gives CASSTSGYSPLHF.

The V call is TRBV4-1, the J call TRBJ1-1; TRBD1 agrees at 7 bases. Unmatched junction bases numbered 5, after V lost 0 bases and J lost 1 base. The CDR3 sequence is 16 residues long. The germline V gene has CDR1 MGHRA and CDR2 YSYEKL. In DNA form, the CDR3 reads TGCGCCAGCAGCCAAGATCTGGCAGGGGGGAACACTGAAGCTTTCTTT. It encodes CASSQDLAGGNTEAFF.

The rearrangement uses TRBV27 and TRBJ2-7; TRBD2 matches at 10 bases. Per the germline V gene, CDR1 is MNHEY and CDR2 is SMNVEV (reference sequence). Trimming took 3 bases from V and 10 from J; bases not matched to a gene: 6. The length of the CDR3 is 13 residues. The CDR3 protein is CASSFNSGGPQYF. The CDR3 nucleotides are TGTGCCAGCAGTTTCAATAGCGGGGGGCCTCAGTACTTC.

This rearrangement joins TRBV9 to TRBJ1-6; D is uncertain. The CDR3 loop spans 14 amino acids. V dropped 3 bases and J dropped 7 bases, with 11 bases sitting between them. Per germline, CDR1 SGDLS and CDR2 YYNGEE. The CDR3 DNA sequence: TGTGCCAGCAGCGCCGTAAGAGGCAATTCACCCCTCCACTTT. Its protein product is CASSAVRGNSPLHF.

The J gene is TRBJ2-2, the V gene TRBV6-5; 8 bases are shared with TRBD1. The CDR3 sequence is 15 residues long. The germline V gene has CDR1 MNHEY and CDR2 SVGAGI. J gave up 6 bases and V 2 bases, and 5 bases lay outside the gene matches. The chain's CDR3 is CASSYTGGSAGELFF. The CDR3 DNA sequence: TGTGCCAGCAGTTACACAGGGGGATCTGCCGGGGAGCTGTTTTTT.

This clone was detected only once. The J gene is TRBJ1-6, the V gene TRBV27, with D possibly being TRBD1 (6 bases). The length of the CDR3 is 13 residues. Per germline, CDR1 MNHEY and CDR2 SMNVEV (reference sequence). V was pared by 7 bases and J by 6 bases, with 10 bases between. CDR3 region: CASNLGANSPLHF. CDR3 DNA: TGTGCCAGCAACCTGGGGGCTAATTCACCCCTCCACTTT.

The CDR3 nucleotides read TGTGCTAGTGGTTTGGTGGGTACCCCCCAGGGGGCTCGCACCGGGGAGCTGTTTTTT. Protein: CASGLVGTPQGARTGELFF. This chain links TRBV12-5 with TRBJ2-2; TRBD1 agrees at 8 bases. Germline V gives CDR1 LGHNT, CDR2 FRNRAP. The junction had 13 bases not matched to a gene; V was cut back by 0 bases and J by 4 bases. The length of the CDR3 is 19 residues.

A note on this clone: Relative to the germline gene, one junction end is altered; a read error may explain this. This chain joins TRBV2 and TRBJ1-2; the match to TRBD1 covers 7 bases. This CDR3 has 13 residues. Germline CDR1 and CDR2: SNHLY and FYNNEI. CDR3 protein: CASSESRQGKVEF. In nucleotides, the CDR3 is TGTGCCAGCAGTGAGTCGCGACAGGGCAAAGTTGAGTTC.

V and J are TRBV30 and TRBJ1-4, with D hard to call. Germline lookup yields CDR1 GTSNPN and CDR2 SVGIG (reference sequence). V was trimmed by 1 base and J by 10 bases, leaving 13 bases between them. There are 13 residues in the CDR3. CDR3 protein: CAWSAYVMAKLFF. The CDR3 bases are TGTGCCTGGAGTGCGTACGTGATGGCAAAACTGTTTTTT.

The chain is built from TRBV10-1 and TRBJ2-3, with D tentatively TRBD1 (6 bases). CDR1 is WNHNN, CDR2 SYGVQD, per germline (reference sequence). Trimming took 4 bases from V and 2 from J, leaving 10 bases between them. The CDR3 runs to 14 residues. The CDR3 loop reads CASSVDSTTDTQYF. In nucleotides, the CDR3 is TGCGCCAGCAGTGTGGACAGTACCACAGATACGCAGTATTTT.

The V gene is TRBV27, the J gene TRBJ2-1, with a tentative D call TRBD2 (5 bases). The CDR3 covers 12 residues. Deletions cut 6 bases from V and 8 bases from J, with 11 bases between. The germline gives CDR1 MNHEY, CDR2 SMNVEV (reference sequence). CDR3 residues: CASSIIGDEQFF. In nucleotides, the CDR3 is TGTGCCAGCAGCATTATCGGGGATGAGCAGTTCTTC.